The 21 T cell receptor beta chains presented below share a single source sample, sequenced in a study of regulatory T cells in long-lasting Graves disease (dated by TCRdb to about 2021). The meaning of the sample's time point label: persistent/refractory GD, antithyroid drugs over 5 years with positive TRAb. For both TCR sequencing and RNA sequencing, RNA was extracted from PBMCs in TRIzol. Preparation of the library involved multiplex PCR. The sequencing machine was an Illumina HiSeq 4000. TCR beta libraries were built with iRepertoire HTBI primers and Arm-PCR amplification of CDR3 regions. TCRdb's own reprocessing of the public reads used fastp at Q25 and MiXCR and kept productive beta chains. One record per CDR3 amino acid sequence lists the most common genes and DNA. This sample lists around 460,000 distinct CDR3 sequences; approximately 22% were detected once. Approximately 14% of the sample rests with the top ten.

Sequenced here: peripheral blood mononuclear cells (PBMCs), sampled when the disease was refractory, from a patient treated with antithyroid drugs. All receptors derive from a female donor with Graves disease.

This clonotype was detected a few times. Here the CDR3 DNA reads TGCAGTGCATCGACGGCAGAGAGGCCAGAGACCCAGTACTTC. Amino acids: CSASTAERPETQYF. The chain has TRBV20-1 and TRBJ2-5, with D unresolved. The germline CDR1 and CDR2 sequences are DFQATT and SNEGSKA (reference sequence). V shed 6 bases and J shed 4 bases, with 18 bases lying between them. The CDR3 length is 14 residues.

This clonotype was recorded at least ten times. V and J are TRBV28 and TRBJ2-7; D is ambiguous. Between the trimmed V and J ends, which lost 5 bases and 5 bases, there was a span of 22 bases. CDR3 size: 16 residues. CDR1 is MDHEN, CDR2 SYDVKM, per germline. CDR3: CASSREPEEQGNEQYF. DNA for the CDR3: TGTGCCAGCAGTAGAGAGCCGGAAGAGCAAGGGAACGAGCAGTACTTC.

This clonotype came up many times. The rearrangement joins TRBV28 to TRBJ1-2, with a tentative D call TRBD1 (6 bases). The V gene lost 5 bases and the J gene lost 6 bases, with 22 bases spanning the gap. The germline V gene has CDR1 MDHEN and CDR2 SYDVKM. This CDR3 region has 16 residues. The CDR3 loop is CASSPPQTTGKDGYTF. The CDR3 region has the DNA TGTGCCAGCAGTCCCCCCCAGACTACAGGGAAGGATGGCTACACCTTC.

This clonotype was found many times. This rearrangement joins TRBV20-1 to TRBJ2-5, with 8 bases aligning to TRBD2. Per the germline V gene, CDR1 is DFQATT and CDR2 is SNEGSKA (reference sequence). Unmatched junction bases numbered 11, after V lost 6 bases and J lost 5 bases. The CDR3 spans 14 residues. The CDR3 DNA reads as TGCAGTGCCCCGAAAGGAGCGGGGGAGGAGACCCAGTACTTC. It translates to CSAPKGAGEETQYF.

This clonotype was observed a few times. The chain couples TRBV18 to TRBJ1-1, with 7 bases lining up with TRBD1. This CDR3 region has 13 residues. The germline V gene encodes CDR1 KGHSH and CDR2 LQKENI. V lost 6 bases and J lost 5; bases outside the gene matches: 6. The chain's CDR3 is CASSATGRTEAFF. CDR3 DNA sequence: TGTGCCAGCTCGGCGACAGGGCGAACTGAAGCTTTCTTT. Variable domain in full (rest from reference TRBV18 and TRBJ1-1): NAGVMQNPRHLVRRRGQEARLRCSPMKGHSHVYWYRQLPEEGLKFMVYLQKENIIDESGMPKERFSAEFPKEGPSILRIQQVVRGDSAAYFCASSATGRTEAFFGQGTRLTVV.

The chain joins TRBV19 to TRBJ2-2; perhaps TRBD1 as D (5 bases). The length of the CDR3 is 14 residues. Germline V CDR1 and CDR2: LNHDA, SQIVND (reference sequence). V was trimmed by 7 bases and J by 0 bases, leaving 9 bases between them. CDR3 protein: CASMRQPNTGELFF. CDR3 coding DNA: TGTGCCAGTATGCGACAGCCGAACACCGGGGAGCTGTTTTTT.

This clonotype was recorded many times. V gene TRBV6-2 or TRBV6-3 combines with J gene TRBJ1-1; TRBD1 aligns across 7 bases. Trimming cost V 6 bases and J 5 bases; bases outside gene matches: 9. Germline V gene sequence: CDR1 MNHEY, CDR2 SVGEGT. The CDR3 is made up of 14 amino acids. The CDR3 here is CASRSSTGSTEAFF. Here the CDR3 DNA reads TGTGCCAGCAGATCCTCGACAGGGTCGACTGAAGCTTTCTTT.

This clonotype showed up many times. The chain joins TRBV3-1 to TRBJ1-1; D uncertain. CDR1 and CDR2 from the germline V gene are LGHDT and YNNKEL (reference sequence). CDR3 length equals 13 residues. With 2 bases removed from V and 1 base from J, the gap between germline ends came to 5 bases. CDR3 residues: CASSQTSNTEAFF. In DNA form, the CDR3 reads TGTGCCAGCAGCCAAACATCGAACACTGAAGCTTTCTTT.

This clonotype has more than one count but fewer than ten. The rearrangement uses TRBV7-2 and TRBJ1-5; TRBD1 might be the D (6 bases). The CDR3 extends over 15 amino acids. Trimming left V 1 base short and J 4 bases short, with 11 bases between. CDR1 and CDR2 from the germline V gene are SGHTA and FQGNSA. CDR3 nucleotides: TGTGCCAGCAGCTTAGGGACAGTCCGGAATCAGCCCCAGCATTTT. The encoded protein is CASSLGTVRNQPQHF.

This rearrangement joins TRBV3-1 to TRBJ2-5; D not resolved. The CDR3 runs 12 residues. Trimming pared 2 bases from V and 4 bases from J, leaving 5 bases between. Looked up from germline, CDR1 is LGHDT and CDR2 is YNNKEL (reference sequence). CDR3 sequence (DNA): TGTGCCAGCAGCCAAACTTCAGAGACCCAGTACTTC. It codes for CASSQTSETQYF.

There are many counts of this clonotype. This chain uses TRBV5-1 with TRBJ1-1; the D is unclear. The CDR3 contains 15 residues. Per germline, CDR1 SGHRS and CDR2 YFSETQ. V lost 4 bases, J lost 1 base, and 14 bases lay in between. This chain's CDR3 is CASSKWTDPNTEAFF. The CDR3 DNA reads TGCGCCAGCAGCAAATGGACCGACCCGAACACTGAAGCTTTCTTT.

The chain joins TRBV19 to TRBJ1-1; D not certain. The CDR3 runs to 12 residues. The germline V gene encodes CDR1 LNHDA and CDR2 SQIVND (reference sequence). V was trimmed by 5 bases and J by 1 base, leaving 5 bases between them. Here the CDR3 DNA reads TGTGCCAGTAGTTGGAGGAACACTGAAGCTTTCTTT. Translating gives CASSWRNTEAFF.

In its sample, this clonotype was seen a few times. The chain has TRBV3-1 and TRBJ2-7; D unresolved. CDR1 LGHDT and CDR2 YNNKEL come from the germline V gene (reference sequence). Trimming removed 0 bases from V and 5 bases from J, with 11 bases in between. CDR3 length equals 14 residues. Here the CDR3 reads CASSQDTRGDEQYF. In DNA form, the CDR3 reads TGTGCCAGCAGCCAAGATACGCGCGGAGACGAGCAGTACTTC.

The gene calls are TRBV7-2 and TRBJ1-1; D unresolved. V was pared by 5 bases and J by 2 bases, with 18 bases between. From germline, CDR1 is SGHTA and CDR2 FQGNSA. The CDR3 extends over 16 amino acids. DNA of the CDR3: TGTGCCAGCAGCCGCTTAGAGCTCCCCTTAAACACTGAAGCTTTCTTT. Translation: CASSRLELPLNTEAFF.

The J gene is TRBJ1-1, the V gene TRBV30; D possibly corresponds to TRBD1 (5 bases). The CDR3 sequence is 13 residues long. The germline V gene has CDR1 GTSNPN and CDR2 SVGIG (reference sequence). Trimming pared 4 bases from V and 4 bases from J, leaving 13 bases between. The CDR3, as DNA: TGTGCCTGGAATGCGACAGAGGGCACTGAAGCTTTCTTT. Protein: CAWNATEGTEAFF.

This clonotype appeared many times. The chain recombines TRBV28 with TRBJ1-1; D is ambiguous. The CDR3 loop spans 14 amino acids. Germline V gives CDR1 MDHEN, CDR2 SYDVKM. V gave up 3 bases and J gave up 4 bases, with 12 bases separating them. CDR3 coding DNA: TGTGCCAGCAGTTTCCCGGGAGGTATCACTGAAGCTTTCTTT. It yields the protein CASSFPGGITEAFF.

This clonotype was counted only a few times. This sequence joins TRBV7-9 and TRBJ2-7, with a tentative D call TRBD2 (5 bases). V was pared by 1 base and J by 7 bases, with 14 bases between. The germline gives CDR1 SEHNR, CDR2 FQNEAQ (reference sequence). The CDR3 consists of 14 residues. CDR3 DNA: TGTGCCAGCAGCTTAGTTTCGGGGAGAGGAGAGCAGTACTTC. It encodes CASSLVSGRGEQYF.

This clonotype was seen many times. This rearrangement joins TRBV6-1 to TRBJ2-7; 13 bases are a match to TRBD2. The V and J ends lost 6 bases and 1 base, in that order; junction bases with no gene match: 3. There are 15 residues in the CDR3. Germline CDR1 MNHNS, CDR2 SASEGT. The CDR3 nucleotides read TGTGCCAGCAGACTAGCGGGAGGGACTTCCTACGAGCAGTACTTC. It specifies CASRLAGGTSYEQYF.

The table lists this clonotype with many counts. The chain combines TRBV5-1 with TRBJ1-4, with TRBD1 as a possible D gene (6 bases). Germline V CDR1 and CDR2: SGHRS, YFSETQ. The CDR3 is 14 residues long. The V end lost 3 bases, the J end lost 8 bases, and 14 bases lay between the germline ends. In DNA, the CDR3 is TGCGCCAGCAGCTCGACAGGAATTACAGAAAAACTGTTTTTT. Encoded protein: CASSSTGITEKLFF.

Concerning this clonotype: This clone may be a read error of a much larger clone one base away. This chain joins TRBV2 and TRBJ2-5; 8 nucleotides agree with TRBD1. CDR3 size: 15 residues. After removal of 8 bases from V and 3 bases from J, the junction contained 11 bases not matched to a gene. CDR1 and CDR2 (germline): SNHLY, FYNNEI. This CDR3 reads CASGAGTGRKETQYF. In DNA form, the CDR3 reads TGTGCCAGCGGAGCCGGGACAGGAAGAAAAGAGACCCAGTACTTC.

This clonotype was seen a few times. The chain employs TRBV11-2 and TRBJ2-1; tentatively, D is TRBD1 (5 bases). Trimming took 1 base from V and 7 from J, leaving 8 bases between them. Germline CDR1 and CDR2: SGHAT and FQNNGV. CDR3 length equals 13 residues. The CDR3 protein is CASSLAGINEQFF. The CDR3 nucleotides read TGTGCCAGCAGCTTAGCAGGGATTAATGAGCAGTTCTTC.